Listed below are T cell receptor beta chains from one sample, sequenced in a study of blood T cell repertoires in COVID-19. TCRdb's table, derived via immunoSEQ multiplex PCR, lists solely in-frame clones and lacks some. The sample holds 100,000 to 150,000 clones; roughly 80% are singletons and the top ten take 7.9%. The sequencing sample was made of peripheral blood. The receptors stem from a human donor in a cohort sampled during active COVID-19. Both conserved end residues are part of each CDR3. Each record gives: D gene, clone size, J gene, V gene, CDR3 DNA, CDR3 protein. The D gene is left open where the match is weak. Not all rows give a size; the values are once, few, many and, for expanded clones, a class.

D gene: TRBD1
clone size: .
J gene: TRBJ1-1
V gene: TRBV28
CDR3 DNA: TGTGCCAGCAGTAATACCAGAACAGGGGAAACTGAAGCTTTCTTT
CDR3 protein: CASSNTRTGETEAFF

D gene: .
clone size: .
J gene: TRBJ1-2
V gene: TRBV30
CDR3 DNA: TGTGCCTGGAGTGCGGGACAACTAACTAACTATGGCTACACCTTC
CDR3 protein: CAWSAGQLTNYGYTF

D gene: TRBD2
clone size: .
J gene: TRBJ2-7
V gene: TRBV7-8
CDR3 DNA: TGTGCCAGCAGCCTACCCCTTGGAGCGGGGAGCTACGAGCAGTACTTC
CDR3 protein: CASSLPLGAGSYEQYF

D gene: .
clone size: .
J gene: TRBJ1-1
V gene: TRBV27
CDR3 DNA: TGTGCCAGCAGTATAGCGTCGGGGGAAGCTTTCTTT
CDR3 protein: CASSIASGEAFF

D gene: .
clone size: .
J gene: TRBJ2-7
V gene: TRBV7-9
CDR3 DNA: TGTGCCAGCAGCTTAGTCGGTGAGAAGCAGTACTTC
CDR3 protein: CASSLVGEKQYF

D gene: .
clone size: .
J gene: TRBJ2-5
V gene: TRBV7-2
CDR3 DNA: TGTGCCAGCAGCTTCGAACTCCCAGAGACCCAGTACTTC
CDR3 protein: CASSFELPETQYF

D gene: TRBD2
clone size: .
J gene: TRBJ2-3
V gene: TRBV24-1
CDR3 DNA: TGTGCCACCAGTGATGCGGGACTAGCGGGGGGGCGTGATACGCAGTATTTT
CDR3 protein: CATSDAGLAGGRDTQYF

D gene: .
clone size: once
J gene: TRBJ2-3
V gene: TRBV27
CDR3 DNA: TGTGCCAGCAGTCCTAAATTAGGGGCAGATACGCAGTATTTT
CDR3 protein: CASSPKLGADTQYF

D gene: .
clone size: .
J gene: TRBJ2-7
V gene: TRBV12-3/TRBV12-4
CDR3 DNA: TGTGCCAGCAGTTTTGTCAGTTACGAGCAGTACTTC
CDR3 protein: CASSFVSYEQYF

D gene: .
clone size: few
J gene: TRBJ1-2
V gene: TRBV21-1
CDR3 DNA: TGTGCCAGCAGCAGTGGACAGGTCGGGAATGGCTACACCTTC
CDR3 protein: CASSSGQVGNGYTF

D gene: .
clone size: .
J gene: TRBJ2-7
V gene: TRBV30
CDR3 DNA: TGTGCCTGGAGTGTATCCAGCTCCTACGAGCAGTACTTC
CDR3 protein: CAWSVSSSYEQYF

D gene: TRBD1
clone size: many
J gene: TRBJ1-2
V gene: TRBV13
CDR3 DNA: TGTGCCAGTGCCGGGACAGGGGGATTACGTGGCTACACCTTC
CDR3 protein: CASAGTGGLRGYTF

D gene: TRBD1
clone size: .
J gene: TRBJ2-7
V gene: TRBV7-2
CDR3 DNA: TGTGCCAGCAGCTTAGATATCCCGACAGGGGGCTTATACGAGCAGTACTTC
CDR3 protein: CASSLDIPTGGLYEQYF

D gene: .
clone size: .
J gene: TRBJ2-7
V gene: TRBV13
CDR3 DNA: TGTGCCAGCAGCTTGGTTCCAAAAGCCCAGGGGTTATACTACGAGCAGTACTTC
CDR3 protein: CASSLVPKAQGLYYEQYF

D gene: .
clone size: once
J gene: TRBJ2-7
V gene: TRBV7-9
CDR3 DNA: TGTGCCAGCAGCTCTCTCGAAGGGGGGACAGACCACCCCCGGTACGAGCAGTACTTC
CDR3 protein: CASSSLEGGTDHPRYEQYF

D gene: TRBD2
clone size: .
J gene: TRBJ2-5
V gene: TRBV5-5
CDR3 DNA: TGTGCCAGCAGCTTGGAGGCTAGCGGGGGGCGAGAAGAGACCCAGTACTTC
CDR3 protein: CASSLEASGGREETQYF

D gene: .
clone size: .
J gene: TRBJ1-4
V gene: TRBV19
CDR3 DNA: TGTGCCAGTACTTCCCACGGGATTGGGGAAAAACTGTTTTTT
CDR3 protein: CASTSHGIGEKLFF

D gene: .
clone size: .
J gene: TRBJ1-1
V gene: TRBV4-1
CDR3 DNA: TGCGCCAGCAGCCAATTTCCGCGGGGGAACACTGAAGCTTTCTTT
CDR3 protein: CASSQFPRGNTEAFF

D gene: .
clone size: .
J gene: TRBJ1-6
V gene: TRBV3-1/TRBV3-2
CDR3 DNA: TGTGCCAGCAGCCCGGGACAATATAATTCACCCCTCCACTTT
CDR3 protein: CASSPGQYNSPLHF

D gene: TRBD2
clone size: .
J gene: TRBJ2-7
V gene: TRBV2
CDR3 DNA: TGTGCCAGCGGGACCCGGGACTACAACTACGAGCAGTACTTC
CDR3 protein: CASGTRDYNYEQYF

D gene: .
clone size: .
J gene: TRBJ2-7
V gene: TRBV5-6
CDR3 DNA: TGTGCCAGCAGCTTGGCCGGGGGTTATTCCTACGAGCAGTACTTC
CDR3 protein: CASSLAGGYSYEQYF

D gene: TRBD1
clone size: .
J gene: TRBJ2-7
V gene: TRBV24-1
CDR3 DNA: TGTGCCACCAGTGATTCCGGGACAGACGAGCAGTACTTC
CDR3 protein: CATSDSGTDEQYF

D gene: TRBD2
clone size: .
J gene: TRBJ2-7
V gene: TRBV7-2
CDR3 DNA: TGTGCCAGCAGCCTAAGGGGGACTAGCGGGTACGAGCAGTACTTC
CDR3 protein: CASSLRGTSGYEQYF

D gene: TRBD1
clone size: .
J gene: TRBJ2-7
V gene: TRBV7-8
CDR3 DNA: TGTGCCAGCAGCTTAGGGAGGACAGGATACTACGAGCAGTACTTC
CDR3 protein: CASSLGRTGYYEQYF

D gene: .
clone size: .
J gene: TRBJ2-7
V gene: TRBV10-3
CDR3 DNA: TGTGCCATCAGCGGTGCAGGGGAAGAGCAGTACTTC
CDR3 protein: CAISGAGEEQYF

D gene: .
clone size: few
J gene: TRBJ2-7
V gene: TRBV4-2
CDR3 DNA: TGTGCCAGCAGCTTTCGGGTCTACTACGAGCAGTACTTC
CDR3 protein: CASSFRVYYEQYF

D gene: .
clone size: .
J gene: TRBJ2-7
V gene: TRBV5-5
CDR3 DNA: TGTGCCAGCAGCTTGGCCCTAGCGGGGACAGGTGAGCAGTACTTC
CDR3 protein: CASSLALAGTGEQYF

D gene: .
clone size: many
J gene: TRBJ1-1
V gene: TRBV6-6
CDR3 DNA: TGTGCCAGCAGTTCCGAGGTTATGGGGCTGAACACTGAAGCTTTCTTT
CDR3 protein: CASSSEVMGLNTEAFF

D gene: .
clone size: .
J gene: TRBJ1-5
V gene: TRBV5-1
CDR3 DNA: TGCGCCAGCAGCTTCAGGGCTGGGCAGCCCCAGCATTTT
CDR3 protein: CASSFRAGQPQHF

D gene: .
clone size: .
J gene: TRBJ2-7
V gene: TRBV6-1
CDR3 DNA: TGTGCCAGCAGTGAAGCCGGGACACTGGGGGAGCAGTACTTC
CDR3 protein: CASSEAGTLGEQYF

D gene: TRBD1
clone size: .
J gene: TRBJ2-7
V gene: TRBV29-1
CDR3 DNA: TGCAGCGTGGACAGGTATGGGGAGCAGTACTTC
CDR3 protein: CSVDRYGEQYF

D gene: TRBD1
clone size: .
J gene: TRBJ1-2
V gene: TRBV11-2
CDR3 DNA: TGTGCCAGCAGCTTAGCAAGGACAGGGAGCACCTTC
CDR3 protein: CASSLARTGSTF

D gene: .
clone size: .
J gene: TRBJ1-2
V gene: TRBV12-3/TRBV12-4
CDR3 DNA: TGTGCCAGCGGCGGAGGCTATGGCTACACCTTC
CDR3 protein: CASGGGYGYTF

D gene: TRBD1
clone size: .
J gene: TRBJ1-4
V gene: TRBV19
CDR3 DNA: TGTGCCAGTAGGGACGAGGGGGCCAGCCATGAAAAACTGTTTTTT
CDR3 protein: CASRDEGASHEKLFF

D gene: .
clone size: .
J gene: TRBJ1-2
V gene: TRBV28
CDR3 DNA: TGTGCCAGCAGTCCAAGACACACGGCCTATGGCTACACCTTC
CDR3 protein: CASSPRHTAYGYTF

D gene: .
clone size: .
J gene: TRBJ1-4
V gene: TRBV29-1
CDR3 DNA: TGCAGCGCACTTCCCTACGGGGGGCGCGAAAAACTGTTTTTT
CDR3 protein: CSALPYGGREKLFF

D gene: TRBD1
clone size: .
J gene: TRBJ2-7
V gene: TRBV3-1/TRBV3-2
CDR3 DNA: TGTGCCAGCAGTCCTTTTACCAGGGGGCCCGGGATCGAGCAGTACTTC
CDR3 protein: CASSPFTRGPGIEQYF

D gene: .
clone size: .
J gene: TRBJ1-1
V gene: TRBV5-1
CDR3 DNA: TGCGCCAGCAGCTTGGCCAGGAACACTGAAGCTTTCTTT
CDR3 protein: CASSLARNTEAFF

D gene: TRBD2
clone size: once
J gene: TRBJ2-1
V gene: TRBV11-3
CDR3 DNA: TGTGCCAGCAGCTTCGTCTCGGGGGGGTCCTACAATGAGCAGTTCTTC
CDR3 protein: CASSFVSGGSYNEQFF

D gene: .
clone size: .
J gene: TRBJ2-6
V gene: TRBV5-5
CDR3 DNA: TGTGCCAGCAGCTTAGAGCCTGCCCCGGGGTCTGGGGCCAACGTCCTGACTTTC
CDR3 protein: CASSLEPAPGSGANVLTF

D gene: .
clone size: once
J gene: TRBJ1-1
V gene: TRBV9
CDR3 DNA: TGTGCCAGCAGCGCCCCCCGGGACACCATCACTGAAGCTTTCTTT
CDR3 protein: CASSAPRDTITEAFF

D gene: TRBD2
clone size: .
J gene: TRBJ2-7
V gene: TRBV10-1
CDR3 DNA: TGCGCCACCTCCCGATTCCGGGGGGACGGGGCCGAGCAGTACTTC
CDR3 protein: CATSRFRGDGAEQYF

D gene: .
clone size: few
J gene: TRBJ2-7
V gene: TRBV6-5
CDR3 DNA: TGTGCCAGCAGTCCTACAGGATACTCCTACGAGCAGTACTTC
CDR3 protein: CASSPTGYSYEQYF

D gene: .
clone size: .
J gene: TRBJ2-2
V gene: TRBV6-4
CDR3 DNA: TGTGCCAGCAGCGCAAGCGGTAACACCGGGGAGCTGTTTTTT
CDR3 protein: CASSASGNTGELFF

D gene: .
clone size: .
J gene: TRBJ1-2
V gene: TRBV25-1
CDR3 DNA: TGTGCCAGCACCAAGGGGACTGGGTTTTATGGCTACACCTTC
CDR3 protein: CASTKGTGFYGYTF

D gene: .
clone size: .
J gene: TRBJ1-5
V gene: TRBV5-6
CDR3 DNA: TGTGCCAGCAGCTTGGGGGAGGGCAGGGCTCAGCCCCAGCATTTT
CDR3 protein: CASSLGEGRAQPQHF

D gene: TRBD1
clone size: few
J gene: TRBJ1-1
V gene: TRBV19
CDR3 DNA: TGTGCCAGTAGTACCGGACAGGGGGGGAACACTGAAGCTTTCTTT
CDR3 protein: CASSTGQGGNTEAFF

D gene: .
clone size: .
J gene: TRBJ1-1
V gene: TRBV14
CDR3 DNA: TGTGCCAGCAGCCAAGTCGCAGGGCGGACTGAAGCTTTCTTT
CDR3 protein: CASSQVAGRTEAFF

D gene: TRBD1
clone size: .
J gene: TRBJ2-7
V gene: TRBV11-3
CDR3 DNA: TGTGCCAGCAGCGAAACGTCGGACAGGGGATACGAGCAGTACTTC
CDR3 protein: CASSETSDRGYEQYF

D gene: .
clone size: .
J gene: TRBJ2-7
V gene: TRBV15
CDR3 DNA: TGTGCCACCAGCAAAAACGGGGTCTCCTACGAGCAGTACTTC
CDR3 protein: CATSKNGVSYEQYF